Only a few counts were recorded for the clone carrying this TCR beta chain. Its matching antigen is unknown. TCRdb ran MiXCR on the 5' RACE reads and lists one entry per CDR3 protein. Counted here are some 240,000 distinct CDR3 sequences, about 8% occurring once; the ten biggest clones make up less than 4%. These data are taken from a study of identical twins. Every donor was a healthy Caucasian. The CDR3 length is 12 residues. Germline CDR1 and CDR2: SEHNR and FQNEAQ (reference sequence). V was shortened by 10 bases and J by 5 bases, with 11 bases between the two germline ends. Findings and caveats of the study: Fewer insertions marked abundant cord blood beta clonotypes; young adult naive trended weakly, memory not at all.

The same data also went into a second study, on yellow fever vaccine responses in identical twins. Per that study: On the reported evidence, twins' vaccine T cell responses seemed partly convergent and partly personalized.

The sequencing input was CD8+ T cells sorted from blood. The origin of this receptor is a woman between 18 and 29 years old in good health. The genes are TRBV7-9 and TRBJ2-2, with a tentative D call TRBD1 (6 bases). The CDR3 DNA sequence: TGTGCCACTTCACAGGGAACCGGGGAGCTGTTTTTT. Translated: CATSQGTGELFF.